This T cell receptor (beta chain) was identified during a study of blood T cell repertoires in COVID-19. Study as a whole: Sites in the United States, Italy and Spain provided acute and convalescent COVID-19 samples. Sample material is recorded as cDNA or gDNA derived from T cells, B-cell-depleted T cells, or PBMCs.

Per the germline V gene, CDR1 is SGHTA and CDR2 is FQGTGA. CDR3 length: 15 residues. Trimming cost V 5 bases and J 4 bases; bases outside gene matches: 6. Data came from immunoSEQ multiplex PCR; TCRdb stores just in-frame clones and leaves some out. The sample gives some 140,000 clones, roughly 80% of which show up once; approximately 30% is in the top ten. V and J are TRBV7-3 and TRBJ2-1; 9 nucleotides agree with TRBD1. Sequencing used peripheral blood. The sequence was obtained from a woman aged 60-75 years with acute or convalescent COVID-19. The chain's CDR3 is CASSPQGAFYNEQFF. The CDR3 DNA sequence: TGTGCCAGCAGCCCACAGGGGGCTTTTTACAATGAGCAGTTCTTC.